This T cell receptor beta chain was profiled in a study of T cells in tuberculosis. As to this clone: The identical CDR3 is also encoded by other nucleotide sequences in the sample.

Libraries were prepared by immunoSEQ multiplex PCR; TCRdb keeps only in-frame clonotypes and omits some of them. The top ten clones hold roughly 6.4% of a sample with some 34,000 clones, more than 85% of them seen once. The CDR3 has 12 amino acids. Germline V gene lookup returns CDR1 MNHEY and CDR2 SMNVEV (reference sequence). V lost 8 bases to trimming and J lost 1 base; unmatched junction nucleotides: 2. Sequencing was done on a sample of PBMCs. The TCR was taken from a donor aged 10-29 years with latent tuberculosis or without tuberculosis infection. This rearrangement joins TRBV27 to TRBJ2-7; 7 nucleotides line up with TRBD2. The CDR3, as DNA: TGTGCCAGCCGGGGGGTTTCCTACGAGCAGTACTTC. This encodes CASRGVSYEQYF.